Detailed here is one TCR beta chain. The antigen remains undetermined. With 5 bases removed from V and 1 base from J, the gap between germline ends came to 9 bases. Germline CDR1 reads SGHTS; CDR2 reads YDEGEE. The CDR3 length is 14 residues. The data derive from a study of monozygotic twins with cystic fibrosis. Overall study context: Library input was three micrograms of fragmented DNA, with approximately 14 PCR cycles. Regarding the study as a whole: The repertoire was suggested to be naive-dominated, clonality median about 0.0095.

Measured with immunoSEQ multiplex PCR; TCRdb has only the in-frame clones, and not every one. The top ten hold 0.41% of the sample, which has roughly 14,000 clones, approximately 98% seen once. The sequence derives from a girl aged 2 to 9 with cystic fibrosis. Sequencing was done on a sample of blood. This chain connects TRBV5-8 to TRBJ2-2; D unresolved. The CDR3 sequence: CASRLLGNTGELFF. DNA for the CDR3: TGTGCCAGCAGACTTCTAGGGAACACCGGGGAGCTGTTTTTT.